The next 31 T cell receptor beta chains were all read from a single sample in a study of T cells in localized non-small cell lung cancer. Profiling relied on immunoSEQ multiplex PCR, and the TCRdb table lists in-frame clones only, not all of them. The data contain approximately 21,000 clones, around 90% of them singletons. The input for sequencing was peripheral blood, taken before any cancer treatment. The receptors stem from a male donor older than 55 with stage I lung adenocarcinoma.

The J gene is TRBJ2-5, the V gene TRBV7-2, with TRBD2 identical over 14 bases. Germline lookup yields CDR1 SGHTA and CDR2 FQGNSA. V lost 5 bases to trimming and J lost 4 bases; unmatched junction nucleotides: 12. The CDR3 runs to 18 residues. The DNA for the CDR3 is TGTGCCAGCAGCCCGGGACTAGCGGGAGTAGTTATCGGAGAGACCCAGTACTTC. Protein product: CASSPGLAGVVIGETQYF. The variable domain in full, with the rest retrieved from reference TRBV7-2 and TRBJ2-5, is GAGVSQSPSNKVTEKGKDVELRCDPISGHTALYWYRQSLGQGLEFLIYFQGNSAPDKSGLPSDRFSAERTGGSVSTLTIQRTQQEDSAVYLCASSPGLAGVVIGETQYFGPGTRLLVL.

The V gene is TRBV10-2, the J gene TRBJ2-3; 13 nucleotides match TRBD2. Germline V lookup: CDR1 WSHSY, CDR2 SAAADI. The CDR3 totals 14 residues. Trimming cost V 8 bases and J 5 bases; bases outside gene matches: 4. CDR3 sequence (DNA): TGCGCCAGCCGCGGGACTAGCGGGAAAGATACGCAGTATTTT. Encoded protein: CASRGTSGKDTQYF.

This chain joins TRBV6-5 and TRBJ2-5; either TRBD1 or TRBD2 may supply D (5 bases each). Germline V CDR1 and CDR2: MNHEY, SVGAGI. CDR3 length: 12 residues. Trimming removed 6 bases at V and 5 bases at J, with 10 bases between. The CDR3 region is CASRRGEETQYF. CDR3 in DNA: TGTGCCAGCAGAAGAGGGGAGGAGACCCAGTACTTC.

The chain joins TRBV5-1 to TRBJ2-2; possible D gene TRBD2, 5 bases. V lost 0 bases to trimming and J lost 1 base, with 10 bases between them. Germline V gene lookup returns CDR1 SGHRS and CDR2 YFSETQ. This CDR3 is built from 16 residues. The CDR3 loop is CASSLDTGGNTGELFF. The CDR3 DNA reads TGCGCCAGCAGCTTGGACACCGGAGGGAACACCGGGGAGCTGTTTTTT.

In this sample, this clone turned up a few times. The chain has TRBV2 and TRBJ1-5, with D perhaps matching TRBD1 (6 bases). This CDR3 is 15 amino acids long. Trimming took off 6 bases at V and 5 bases at J, with 17 bases between the two ends. Germline values: CDR1 SNHLY, CDR2 FYNNEI. As DNA, the CDR3 is TGTGCCAGCAGAGACCAGACAGGAGGCGATCAGCCCCAGCATTTT. Protein: CASRDQTGGDQPQHF.

The DNA for the CDR3 is TGTGCCAGTAGTATAGGTTTCGCCGAGGGACAGCTCAAAAACATTCAGTACTTC. This encodes CASSIGFAEGQLKNIQYF. The chain employs TRBV19 and TRBJ2-4; 7 nucleotides agree with TRBD1. Germline trimming cut 1 base from V and 3 bases from J; bases unmatched to any gene: 12. CDR3 length: 18 residues. Germline V CDR1 and CDR2: LNHDA, SQIVND (reference sequence).

V usage is TRBV6-1 and J usage is TRBJ1-4; a weak D match, TRBD1 (5 bases). The V and J ends lost 5 bases and 14 bases respectively, with 12 bases between them. Germline-derived CDR1 and CDR2 are MNHNS and SASEGT. CDR3 length: 11 amino acids. In DNA form, the CDR3 reads TGTGCCAGCAGTAGCCGGGACGTGCTGTTTTTT. Translation: CASSSRDVLFF.

The J gene is TRBJ2-5, the V gene TRBV7-3; 9 bases line up with TRBD2. The CDR3 sequence is 16 residues long. Looked up from germline, CDR1 is SGHTA and CDR2 is FQGTGA. V dropped 2 bases and J dropped 3; count of bases not matched to a gene: 7. The CDR3 is CASSLPGGGAEETQYF. The CDR3 DNA reads as TGTGCCAGCAGCTTACCGGGCGGGGGGGCGGAAGAGACCCAGTACTTC.

This sequence joins TRBV7-2 and TRBJ2-1, with D unresolved. The CDR3 spans 13 residues. Trimming shortened V by 0 bases and J by 5 bases, and 5 bases separated the two germline ends. Germline CDR1 reads SGHTA; CDR2 reads FQGNSA. CDR3 coding DNA: TGTGCCAGCAGCTTAGCCTCGAACAATGAGCAGTTCTTC. Its translation: CASSLASNNEQFF.

The gene calls are TRBV19 and TRBJ2-2; TRBD2 matches 7 bases. With 7 bases clipped from V and 6 bases from J, the junction kept 8 bases outside the gene matches. CDR3 length equals 14 residues. Germline values: CDR1 LNHDA, CDR2 SQIVND (reference sequence). The CDR3 region has the DNA TGTGCCAGTATCCCGCGTCGGGGGGCCGGGGAGCTGTTTTTT. Its protein is CASIPRRGAGELFF.

This clone was recorded once. The chain uses TRBV5-3 and TRBJ1-1; tentatively, D is TRBD1 (5 bases). TRBV5-3 is classed as an ORF, of uncertain function. This CDR3 contains 13 residues. Trimming left V 1 base short and J 2 bases short, with 6 bases between. CDR3 region: CARSLRTNTEAFF. Written as DNA, the CDR3 is TGTGCCAGAAGCTTGAGGACAAACACTGAAGCTTTCTTT.

The rearrangement uses TRBV6-4 and TRBJ2-3; D remains ambiguous. V lost 0 bases and J 2 bases, leaving 12 bases between the germline ends. The CDR3 runs 16 residues. CDR1 and CDR2 (germline): MRHNA, SNTAGT. The chain's CDR3 is CASSDSSYAPTDTQYF. The CDR3 DNA is TGTGCCAGCAGTGACTCCTCGTATGCGCCCACAGATACGCAGTATTTT.

The CDR3 protein is CASSLVVQGGSPLHF. In DNA form, the CDR3 reads TGTGCCAGCAGCTTAGTGGTACAGGGCGGTTCACCCCTCCACTTT. V and J are TRBV7-2 and TRBJ1-6; tentatively, D is TRBD1 (6 bases). Germline loops: CDR1 SGHTA, CDR2 FQGNSA. The CDR3 spans 15 residues. V dropped 1 base and J dropped 9 bases, with 13 bases sitting between them.

The chain combines TRBV6-1 with TRBJ1-3; D is ambiguous. The CDR3 loop spans 12 amino acids. In germline, CDR1 is MNHNS, CDR2 SASEGT. V was trimmed by 7 bases and J by 1 base, leaving 5 bases between them. Here the CDR3 reads CASTASGNTIYF. The CDR3 coding sequence is TGTGCCAGCACTGCTTCTGGAAACACCATATATTTT.

The V gene is TRBV5-1, the J gene TRBJ2-2; 8 bases fit TRBD1. The germline V gene has CDR1 SGHRS and CDR2 YFSETQ. V shed 5 bases and J 4 bases; nucleotides not matched to a gene: 7. The CDR3 is made up of 15 amino acids. As DNA, the CDR3 is TGCGCCAGCAGAGAGACAGGGGAAAGCACCGGGGAGCTGTTTTTT. Translated: CASRETGESTGELFF.

The V gene is TRBV20-1, the J gene TRBJ2-5, with no clear D. The CDR3 loop spans 10 amino acids. CDR1 and CDR2 from the germline V gene are DFQATT and SNEGSKA (reference sequence). V was cut by 6 bases and J by 13 bases, with 15 bases left in between. The CDR3 coding sequence is TGCAGTGCGACCGACACCTTAAGGTACTTC. It specifies CSATDTLRYF.

This chain links TRBV10-3 with TRBJ2-6, with 8 bases that match TRBD1. The V gene's germline CDR1 is ENHRY and CDR2 SYGVKD. V shed 6 bases, J shed 0 bases, and the junction held 7 bases outside the gene matches. The CDR3 totals 17 residues. CDR3 sequence reads: CAIRTGTGVSGANVLTF. In DNA form, the CDR3 reads TGTGCCATCAGGACCGGGACAGGCGTCTCTGGGGCCAACGTCCTGACTTTC.

This clone was detected only once. The chain recombines TRBV30 with TRBJ2-7; a weak D match, TRBD1 (5 bases). Germline values: CDR1 GTSNPN, CDR2 SVGIG (reference sequence). The CDR3 contains 12 residues. V was shortened by 2 bases and J by 4 bases, with 9 bases between the two germline ends. This CDR3 is CAWSQTAYEQYF. For the CDR3, the DNA is TGTGCCTGGAGTCAGACAGCGTACGAGCAGTACTTC. Supplemented by reference TRBV30 and TRBJ2-7, the full variable domain reads SQTIHQWPATLVQPVGSPLSLECTVEGTSNPNLYWYRQAAGRGLQLLFYSVGIGQISSEVPQNLSASRPQDRQFILSSKKLLLSDSGFYLCAWSQTAYEQYFGPGTRLTVT.

V gene TRBV7-8 combines with J gene TRBJ2-6, with 9 bases that match TRBD1. CDR1 and CDR2 (germline): SGHVS, FQNEAQ. Trimming at V came to 1 base and at J to 0 bases, leaving 13 bases not matched to a gene. This CDR3 contains 21 residues. CDR3 sequence (DNA): TGTGCCAGCAGCTTAGGATTTGTTAGTGAGACAGGGGGCTCTGGGGCCAACGTCCTGACTTTC. This translates into CASSLGFVSETGGSGANVLTF.

V is TRBV15 and J is TRBJ1-5, with 7 nucleotides matching TRBD1. V lost 5 bases, J lost 3 bases, and 13 bases stayed unmatched. CDR1 is LNHNV, CDR2 YYDKDF, per germline (reference sequence). This CDR3 has 17 amino acids. CDR3 nucleotide sequence: TGTGCCACCAGCTCCCGGACAGGCCAACCAGCCAATCAGCCCCAGCATTTT. Protein: CATSSRTGQPANQPQHF.

The rearrangement joins TRBV25-1 to TRBJ1-1, with 7 bases aligning to TRBD1. The germline CDR1 and CDR2 sequences are MGHDK and SYGVNS. This CDR3 spans 14 amino acids. With 2 bases clipped from V and 6 bases from J, the junction kept 6 bases outside the gene matches. CDR3 nucleotides: TGTGCCAGCAGTGAACGGAGCAGGGGGTCTGAAGCTTTCTTT. This codes for CASSERSRGSEAFF.

V is TRBV6-1 and J is TRBJ1-5; possible D gene TRBD1, 5 bases. Trimming stripped 4 bases from V and 5 bases from J, with 9 bases between. The V gene's germline CDR1 is MNHNS and CDR2 SASEGT. The CDR3 has 13 amino acids. CDR3 coding DNA: TGTGCCAGCAGTGTCCAGGGAGATCAGCCCCAGCATTTT. Translating gives CASSVQGDQPQHF.

This chain connects TRBV6-1 to TRBJ1-1; no clear D gene. Germline V gene data show CDR1 as MNHNS and CDR2 as SASEGT. The ends were cut back, 5 bases at V and 4 bases at J, with 14 bases in the middle. The CDR3 length is 14 residues. The CDR3 loop reads CASSPSLGGTEAFF. Written as DNA, the CDR3 is TGTGCCAGCAGTCCCTCTCTGGGCGGCACTGAAGCTTTCTTT.

The chain is built from TRBV29-1 and TRBJ1-3; D ambiguous. Trimming took off 7 bases at V and 2 bases at J, with 15 bases between the two ends. Germline assignment: CDR1 SQVTM and CDR2 ANQGSEA. CDR3 length: 14 residues. The CDR3 DNA reads as TGCAGCGCCCGTTCAGAGCAGGCTGGAAACACCATATATTTT. Residues: CSARSEQAGNTIYF. Together with reference TRBV29-1 and TRBJ1-3, the CDR3 gives the full variable domain: SAVISQKPSRDICQRGTSLTIQCQVDSQVTMMFWYRQQPGQSLTLIATANQGSEATYESGFVIDKFPISRPNLTFSTLTVSNMSPEDSSIYLCSARSEQAGNTIYFGEGSWLTVV.

This chain links TRBV25-1 with TRBJ1-1; TRBD1 aligns across 9 bases. This CDR3 is built from 15 residues. The germline gives CDR1 MGHDK, CDR2 SYGVNS. V lost 4 bases and J lost 6; bases outside the gene matches: 9. In nucleotides, the CDR3 is TGTGCCAGCAGTGCCTACGGACAGGGGAGCCCTGAAGCTTTCTTT. Its translation is CASSAYGQGSPEAFF.

The rearrangement links TRBV5-1 to TRBJ1-1; D remains unclear. Germline CDR1 SGHRS, CDR2 YFSETQ. Trimming stripped 4 bases from V and 5 bases from J, with 18 bases between. This CDR3 spans 15 amino acids. In DNA, the CDR3 is TGCGCCAGCAGCCGCCTGGGAGGGTCAACGACTGAAGCTTTCTTT. This codes for CASSRLGGSTTEAFF.

V and J are TRBV19 and TRBJ1-1; tentatively, D is TRBD1 (5 bases). Germline V gene data show CDR1 as LNHDA and CDR2 as SQIVND (reference sequence). This CDR3 has 13 residues. Trimming pared 5 bases from V and 1 base from J, leaving 8 bases between. CDR3 protein: CASSFGGNTEAFF. In DNA form, the CDR3 reads TGTGCCAGTAGTTTCGGGGGGAACACTGAAGCTTTCTTT.

V and J are TRBV4-1 and TRBJ2-7; 7 bases are shared with TRBD1. Germline CDR1 reads MGHRA; CDR2 reads YSYEKL. The CDR3 is 15 amino acids. J lost 1 base, V lost 4 bases, and 7 bases had no gene match. CDR3 region: CASSPPDRTSYEQYF. CDR3 in DNA: TGCGCCAGCAGCCCCCCGGACAGGACATCCTACGAGCAGTACTTC.

This clone was recorded a few times. The gene calls are TRBV11-2 and TRBJ1-5, with D maybe TRBD1 (5 bases). V was shortened by 4 bases and J by 3 bases, with 10 bases between the two germline ends. CDR3 length: 14 amino acids. Germline V gene lookup returns CDR1 SGHAT and CDR2 FQNNGV. In nucleotides, the CDR3 is TGTGCCAGCAGCTCAACAGGTACCAATCAGCCCCAGCATTTT. It yields the protein CASSSTGTNQPQHF.

This chain connects TRBV6-9 to TRBJ1-2; no clear D. V was clipped by 5 bases and J by 7 bases, with 14 bases between them. Germline values: CDR1 MNHGY, CDR2 SVAAGI. The CDR3 is made up of 13 amino acids. The DNA of the CDR3 is TGTGCCAGCAGTCCCCGGGAGGGATCTGGCTACACCTTC. Encoded protein: CASSPREGSGYTF.

The chain joins TRBV6-6 to TRBJ1-2; D is uncertain. Germline V gene data show CDR1 as MNHNY and CDR2 as SVGAGI (reference sequence). CDR3 length: 15 residues. Trimming took off 2 bases at V and 3 bases at J, with 13 bases between the two ends. CDR3 bases: TGTGCCAGCAGTTACCTGGACTATGCGCACTATGGCTACACCTTC. It codes for CASSYLDYAHYGYTF.